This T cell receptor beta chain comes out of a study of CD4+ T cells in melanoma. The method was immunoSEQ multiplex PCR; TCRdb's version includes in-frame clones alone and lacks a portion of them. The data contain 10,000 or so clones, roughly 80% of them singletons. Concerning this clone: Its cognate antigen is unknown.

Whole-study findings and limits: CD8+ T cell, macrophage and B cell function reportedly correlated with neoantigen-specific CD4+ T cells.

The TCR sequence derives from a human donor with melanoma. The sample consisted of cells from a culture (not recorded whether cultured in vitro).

The CDR3 here is CASSDDRRNTEAFF. The CDR3 nucleotides read TGTGCCAGCAGTGACGACAGGCGGAACACTGAAGCTTTCTTT. The chain couples TRBV6-1 to TRBJ1-1; D may be TRBD1 (6 bases). Trimming shortened V by 3 bases and J by 1 base, and 9 bases separated the two germline ends. This CDR3 is 14 amino acids long. CDR1 is MNHNS and CDR2 is SASEGT in the germline V gene.